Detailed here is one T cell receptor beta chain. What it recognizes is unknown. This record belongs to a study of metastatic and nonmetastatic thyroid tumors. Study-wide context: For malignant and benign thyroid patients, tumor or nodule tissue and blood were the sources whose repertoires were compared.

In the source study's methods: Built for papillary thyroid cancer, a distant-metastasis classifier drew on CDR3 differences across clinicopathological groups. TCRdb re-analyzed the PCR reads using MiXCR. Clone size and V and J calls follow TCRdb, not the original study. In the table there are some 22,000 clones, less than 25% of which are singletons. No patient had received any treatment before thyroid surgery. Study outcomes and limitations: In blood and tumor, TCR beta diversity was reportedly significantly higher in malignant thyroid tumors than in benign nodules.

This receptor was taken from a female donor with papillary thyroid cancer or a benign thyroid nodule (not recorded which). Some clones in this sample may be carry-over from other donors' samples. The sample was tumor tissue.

CDR3 loop: CASTGTQTSGSVDEQFF. DNA of the CDR3: TGTGCCAGCACCGGAACCCAGACTAGCGGGAGTGTCGATGAGCAGTTCTTC. The chain joins TRBV2 to TRBJ2-1; 12 bases line up with TRBD2. This CDR3 contains 17 residues. CDR1 is SNHLY, CDR2 FYNNEI, per germline. Trimming removed 7 bases from V and 8 bases from J; junction bases left unmatched: 15.